The sequence of this T cell receptor (beta chain) was determined in a study of T cell responses to AZD1222 COVID-19 vaccine. The data were produced by immunoSEQ multiplex PCR, yet TCRdb's version contains in-frame clones alone and is incomplete. The top ten hold about 4.1% of the sample, which has 120,000 or so clones, 90% seen once. Study conclusions and caveats: Across the whole spike, CD4 TCRs peaked at regions 160-218 and 743-854. As reported, nearly half of all spike-specific TCRs target variant regions that are unmutated. There were mostly white British donors and more females than males, and clonal diversity was possibly underestimated.

This CDR3 has 17 amino acids. Trimming left V 6 bases short and J 1 base short, with 21 bases between. Germline V gene sequence: CDR1 SNHLY, CDR2 FYNNEI. For this clone: Its antigen is as yet unknown.

The specimen comprised peripheral blood, sampled on day 0 of MenACWY control vaccination. The clonotype was recovered from an adult in good health. The rearrangement uses TRBV2 and TRBJ1-2, with D uncertain. CDR3 bases: TGTGCCAGCAGCCGTTACGGACGGACGAATATTAACTATGGCTACACCTTC. Protein: CASSRYGRTNINYGYTF.